These 4 T cell receptor beta chains were all obtained from the same sample, sequenced in a study of regulatory T cells in long-lasting Graves disease. With iRepertoire HTBI primers and Arm-PCR of CDR3 regions, TCR beta libraries were built. One entry per CDR3 protein, called by TCRdb with MiXCR from the multiplex PCR reads. The data show fewer than 450,000 distinct CDR3 sequences, roughly 15% seen once. Time point described: newly diagnosed GD, antithyroid drugs for less than 3 months. From RNA extracted from PBMCs, the TCR library was made. Another study also made use of these data, one on T cells in Graves' hyperthyroidism and ophthalmopathy.

Sequencing used peripheral blood mononuclear cells (PBMCs), obtained at new diagnosis, from a patient treated with antithyroid drugs. Source of these receptors: a woman aged 40 to 49 with Graves disease.

This clonotype has a count of ten or more. The chain couples TRBV6-5 to TRBJ1-2; 7 bases agree with TRBD1. This CDR3 is built from 16 residues. V lost 0 bases and J lost 1; bases outside the gene matches: 5. Germline CDR1 MNHEY, CDR2 SVGAGI. Here the CDR3 DNA reads TGTGCCAGCAGTTACTCCGGGACAGAAAGTAACTATGGCTACACCTTC. Its protein is CASSYSGTESNYGYTF.

There are many counts of this clonotype. The chain carries TRBV12-3 or TRBV12-4 and TRBJ1-5, with D perhaps TRBD1 (5 bases). The CDR3 contains 13 residues. The ends were cut back, 6 bases at V and 7 bases at J, with 13 bases in the middle. The CDR3 coding sequence is TGTGCCAGCAGCCCGGGGGGATGGCAGCCCCAGCATTTT. It specifies CASSPGGWQPQHF.

This clonotype was observed a handful of times. The chain has TRBV6-1 and TRBJ1-5; 7 bases match TRBD1. V lost 8 bases to trimming and J lost 5 bases; unmatched junction nucleotides: 6. The CDR3 contains 13 residues. Germline CDR1 reads MNHNS; CDR2 reads SASEGT. The CDR3 protein is CASDRDRDQPQHF. In nucleotides, the CDR3 is TGTGCCAGCGACCGGGACAGAGATCAGCCCCAGCATTTT.

This chain uses TRBV18 with TRBJ2-7, with TRBD1 matching 7 bases. The CDR3 has 14 residues. The trim removed 4 bases at V and 3 bases at J, leaving 6 bases unmatched. The V gene's germline CDR1 is KGHSH and CDR2 LQKENI. The CDR3 spells CASSLRDSLYEQYF. The CDR3 region has the DNA TGTGCCAGCTCACTCCGGGACAGTCTCTACGAGCAGTACTTC.